This paragraph reports one T cell receptor beta chain. The CDR3 covers 15 residues. The V segment lost 5 bases and the J segment 7 bases; nucleotides outside the gene matches: 14. The germline CDR1 and CDR2 sequences are MDHEN and SYDVKM. These data come from a study of human T cells and chemical hapten exposure. Time point defined: patch test 3, about 24 weeks after DPC sensitization. Treatment: therapeutic diphenylcyclopropenone sensitization with weekly scalp DPC. TCRdb re-called the RACE reads through MiXCR, storing one row per CDR3 protein. The table has about 190,000 distinct CDR3 sequences, 24% seen once.

Here the sequenced sample was whole blood, taken in connection with sensitization to the hapten diphenylcyclopropenone (DPC). The V gene is TRBV28, the J gene TRBJ2-7; 7 bases map to TRBD1. The sequence was collected from a woman aged 35 to 49 with alopecia areata. Some clones in this sample may be carry-over from other donors' samples. The CDR3 DNA follows: TGTGCCAGCAGTATCCACCTCAACAGGGGCCGGGAGCAGTACTTC. It translates to CASSIHLNRGREQYF.